This T cell receptor beta chain was captured by sequencing in a study of early T cells in non-severe SARS-CoV-2 infection. Study findings and constraints: The study's VDJdb matching favored anti-spike CD8 responses and missed private and CD4 specificities.

A word on this clonotype: Its antigen is still unknown.

With V trimmed by 5 bases and J by 14 bases, 12 bases remained unmatched. There are 14 residues in the CDR3. CDR1 and CDR2 (germline): MNHNY, SVGAGI (reference sequence). Unique molecular identifiers tagged individual cDNA molecules. TCRdb re-called the 5' RACE reads through MiXCR, storing one row per CDR3 protein. Here the sample spans roughly 86,000 distinct CDR3 sequences, around 6% being singletons. Input material: whole blood. This receptor was identified in an adult who was a healthcare worker with PCR-confirmed SARS-CoV-2 infection or an uninfected control (not recorded which). The chain couples TRBV6-6 to TRBJ1-6; TRBD1 matches at 7 bases. CDR3 protein: CASSDRAVGSTLHF. CDR3 DNA: TGTGCCAGCAGTGACAGGGCGGTAGGCTCAACCCTCCACTTT.